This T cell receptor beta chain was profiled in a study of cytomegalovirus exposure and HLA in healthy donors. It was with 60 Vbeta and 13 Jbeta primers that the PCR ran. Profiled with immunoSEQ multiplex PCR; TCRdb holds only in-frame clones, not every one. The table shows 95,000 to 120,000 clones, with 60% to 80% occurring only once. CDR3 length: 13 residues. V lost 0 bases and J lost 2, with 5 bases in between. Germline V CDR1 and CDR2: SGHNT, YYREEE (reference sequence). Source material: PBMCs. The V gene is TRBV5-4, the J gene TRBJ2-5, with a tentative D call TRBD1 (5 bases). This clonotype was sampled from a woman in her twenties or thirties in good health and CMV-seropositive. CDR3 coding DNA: TGTGCCAGCAGCTTGGACAGGCAAGAGACCCAGTACTTC. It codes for CASSLDRQETQYF. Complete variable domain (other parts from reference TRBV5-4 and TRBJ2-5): ETGVTQSPTHLIKTRGQQVTLRCSSQSGHNTVSWYQQALGQGPQFIFQYYREEENGRGNFPPRFSGLQFPNYSSELNVNALELDDSALYLCASSLDRQETQYFGPGTRLLVL.